Sequencing of this T cell receptor (beta chain) was carried out in a study of shared clonotypes between healthy human individuals. As for the study in general: With ages of 18 to 49, the donors were a couple of women and three men.

Naive CD8 cells comprised CD45RO-negative, CCR7-positively selected cells, excluding terminally differentiated effector memory CD45RA+ cells. Healthy HIV-negative adults without recent acute infections or vaccinations served as donors. Details on this clone: No antigen is known for it. Other DNA sequences in the sample encode the same CDR3.

Germline CDR1 reads SGHAT; CDR2 reads FQNNGV. V shed 5 bases and J shed 3 bases, with 11 bases lying between them. The CDR3 contains 13 residues. Overall study findings and caveats: Non-shared clonotypes had lower generation probabilities than those shared by all four donors. Although depth was large, rarefaction showed that sequencing of the sorted subsets was incomplete.

The data were produced by immunoSEQ multiplex PCR, yet TCRdb's version contains in-frame clones alone and is incomplete. The repertoire holds millions of clones, with just over 90% as singletons. The rearrangement joins TRBV11-2 to TRBJ2-7; D is perhaps TRBD1 (5 bases). The sample consisted of naive CD8+ T cells from PBMCs. The receptor was isolated from a man younger than 35 in good health. Some clones in this sample may be carry-over from other donors' samples. As DNA, the CDR3 is TGTGCCAGCAGCCCAGGGTATAGCTACGAGCAGTACTTC. As protein: CASSPGYSYEQYF.